This passage covers 7 T cell receptor beta chains from one sample sequenced in a study of T cell repertoires in cytomegalovirus infection. One entry per CDR3 protein, called by TCRdb with MiXCR from the reads. The table lists about 250,000 distinct CDR3 sequences, 6% to 8% of them singletons. Sequenced: PBMCs. The source of these receptors is a human donor in good health (CMV status not recorded). Some clones in this sample may be carry-over from other donors' samples.

This clonotype was recorded at least ten times. The chain has TRBV11-3 and TRBJ1-1, with D possibly matching TRBD1 (5 bases). The CDR3 is 17 residues long. The V end was cut by 1 base, the J end by 0 bases, with 15 bases between. Per the germline V gene, CDR1 is SGHNT and CDR2 is YENEEA. The CDR3 here is CASSLVLLQGLNTEAFF. CDR3 coding DNA: TGTGCCAGCAGCTTAGTTCTGCTGCAGGGTTTGAACACTGAAGCTTTCTTT.

This rearrangement joins TRBV4-3 to TRBJ1-6, with unresolved D. V lost 5 bases, J lost 4 bases, and 15 bases lay in between. The CDR3 runs to 16 residues. Per the germline V gene, CDR1 is LGHNA and CDR2 is YSLEER. The CDR3 region is CASSVSISAYNSPLHF. The CDR3 DNA sequence: TGCGCCAGCAGCGTCTCCATATCCGCATATAATTCACCCCTCCACTTT.

This clonotype was observed many times. This rearrangement joins TRBV7-6 to TRBJ2-7; D may match TRBD1 or TRBD2 (5 bases each). The CDR3 runs 16 residues. Trimming cost V 6 bases and J 1 base, with 19 bases left between them. CDR1 SGHVS and CDR2 FNYEAQ come from the germline V gene. The CDR3 DNA follows: TGTGCCAGCAGTTTTAACCGGGGCCCCGGATCCTACGAGCAGTACTTC. Protein sequence: CASSFNRGPGSYEQYF.

This clonotype occurred many times. This chain uses TRBV20-1 with TRBJ2-1, with 7 positions matching TRBD2. Germline V gives CDR1 DFQATT, CDR2 SNEGSKA (reference sequence). V was pared by 6 bases and J by 16 bases, with 9 bases of the junction left unmatched. The CDR3 length is 10 residues. CDR3 sequence (DNA): TGCAGTGCCGCGGGAGAGGGCGGTTTCTTC. Amino acid sequence: CSAAGEGGFF.

This clonotype has at least ten counts. This chain joins TRBV19 and TRBJ1-2; D is unclear. Trimming took 7 bases from V and 1 from J, leaving 10 bases between them. Germline V gene lookup returns CDR1 LNHDA and CDR2 SQIVND (reference sequence). This CDR3 has 13 amino acids. CDR3 sequence reads: CASNGGLNYGYTF. The CDR3 DNA is TGTGCCAGTAATGGAGGGCTTAACTATGGCTACACCTTC. The whole variable domain, filled in from reference TRBV19 and TRBJ1-2, reads DGGITQSPKYLFRKEGQNVTLSCEQNLNHDAMYWYRQDPGQGLRLIYYSQIVNDFQKGDIAEGYSVSREKKESFPLTVTSAQKNPTAFYLCASNGGLNYGYTFGSGTRLTVV.

This clonotype was detected many times. The V call is TRBV7-2, the J call TRBJ1-2; D is perhaps TRBD1 (6 bases). CDR1 and CDR2 from the germline V gene are SGHTA and FQGNSA. The V and J ends lost 5 bases and 0 bases respectively, with 13 bases between them. This CDR3 spans 15 amino acids. CDR3 loop: CASSPGQTTNYGYTF. CDR3 in DNA: TGTGCCAGCAGCCCAGGACAGACTACTAACTATGGCTACACCTTC.

Comments on this clonotype: This may stem from a read error, because a much larger clone lies one nucleotide away. The V call is TRBV7-8, the J call TRBJ1-1; D perhaps matches TRBD1 (5 bases). CDR1 and CDR2 from the germline V gene are SGHVS and FQNEAQ. CDR3 length equals 16 residues. DNA for the CDR3: TGTGCCAGCAGCTTAGAGTCTCGGGGCATGAACACTGAAGGTTTCTTT. Its protein is CASSLESRGMNTEGFF.